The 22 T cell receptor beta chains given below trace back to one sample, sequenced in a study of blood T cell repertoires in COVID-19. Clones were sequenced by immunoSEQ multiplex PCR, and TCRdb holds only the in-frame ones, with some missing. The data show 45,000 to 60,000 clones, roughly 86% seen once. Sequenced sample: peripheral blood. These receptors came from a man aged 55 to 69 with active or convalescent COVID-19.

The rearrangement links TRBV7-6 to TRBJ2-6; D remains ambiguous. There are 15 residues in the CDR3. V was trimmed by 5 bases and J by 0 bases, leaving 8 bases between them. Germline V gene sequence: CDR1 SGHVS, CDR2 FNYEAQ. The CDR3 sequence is CASSPRGSGANVLTF. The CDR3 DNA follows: TGTGCCAGCAGCCCCCGCGGCTCTGGGGCCAACGTCCTGACTTTC.

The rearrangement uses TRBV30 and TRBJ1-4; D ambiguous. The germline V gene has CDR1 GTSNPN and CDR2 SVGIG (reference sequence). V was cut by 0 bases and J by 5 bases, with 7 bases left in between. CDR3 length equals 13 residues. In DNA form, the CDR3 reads TGTGCCTGGAGTGTACAGTTAAATGAAAAACTGTTTTTT. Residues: CAWSVQLNEKLFF.

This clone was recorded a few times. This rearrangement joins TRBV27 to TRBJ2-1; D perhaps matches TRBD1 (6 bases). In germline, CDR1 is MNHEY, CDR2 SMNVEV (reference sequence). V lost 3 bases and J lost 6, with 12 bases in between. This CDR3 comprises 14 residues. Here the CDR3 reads CASSFKQDSNEQFF. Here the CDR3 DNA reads TGTGCCAGCAGTTTCAAGCAGGACAGCAATGAGCAGTTCTTC.

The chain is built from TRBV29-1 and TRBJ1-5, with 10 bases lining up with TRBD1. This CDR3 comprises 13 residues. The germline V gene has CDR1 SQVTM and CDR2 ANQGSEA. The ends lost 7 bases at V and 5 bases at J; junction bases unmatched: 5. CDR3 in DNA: TGCAGCGCGGGACAGGGGATCGATCAGCCCCAGCATTTT. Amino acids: CSAGQGIDQPQHF.

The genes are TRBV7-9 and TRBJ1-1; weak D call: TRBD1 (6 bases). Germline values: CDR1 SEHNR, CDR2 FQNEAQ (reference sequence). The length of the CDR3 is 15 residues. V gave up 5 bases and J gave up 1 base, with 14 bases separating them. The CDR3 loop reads CASSPVEDRNTEAFF. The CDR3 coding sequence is TGTGCCAGCAGCCCCGTCGAGGACAGGAACACTGAAGCTTTCTTT.

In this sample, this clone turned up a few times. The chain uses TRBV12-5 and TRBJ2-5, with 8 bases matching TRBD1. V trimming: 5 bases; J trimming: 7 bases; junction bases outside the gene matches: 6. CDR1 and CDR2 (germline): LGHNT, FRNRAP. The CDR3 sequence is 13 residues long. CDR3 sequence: CASGPGGRGTQYF. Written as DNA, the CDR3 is TGTGCTAGTGGTCCAGGGGGCAGGGGGACCCAGTACTTC.

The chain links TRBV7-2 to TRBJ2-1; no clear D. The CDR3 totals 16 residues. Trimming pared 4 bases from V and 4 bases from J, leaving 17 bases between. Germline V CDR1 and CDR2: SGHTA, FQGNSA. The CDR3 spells CASSSAGTELYNEQFF. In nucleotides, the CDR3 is TGTGCCAGCAGCTCCGCCGGCACAGAACTTTACAATGAGCAGTTCTTC.

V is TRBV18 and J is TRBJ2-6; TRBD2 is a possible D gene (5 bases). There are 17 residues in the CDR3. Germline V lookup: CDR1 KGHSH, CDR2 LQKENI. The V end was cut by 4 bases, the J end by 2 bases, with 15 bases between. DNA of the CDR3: TGTGCCAGCTCACATCCTGAGGGTCGAGCTGGGGCCAACGTCCTGACTTTC. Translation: CASSHPEGRAGANVLTF.

The CDR3 DNA reads TGCGCCAGCAGCTCCTTAGCGGGGGGAGAAAATGAGCAGTTCTTC. Translated: CASSSLAGGENEQFF. The chain uses TRBV5-1 and TRBJ2-1, with TRBD2 matching 10 bases. This CDR3 comprises 15 residues. Germline CDR1 is SGHRS and CDR2 is YFSETQ. The J segment lost 7 bases and the V segment lost 3 bases, leaving 7 bases of the junction unmatched.

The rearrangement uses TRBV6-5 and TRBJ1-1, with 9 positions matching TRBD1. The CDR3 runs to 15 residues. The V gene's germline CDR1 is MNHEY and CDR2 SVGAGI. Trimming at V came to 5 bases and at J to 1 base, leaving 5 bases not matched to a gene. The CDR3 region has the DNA TGTGCCAGCAGTCCCATGACAGGGGGGAACACTGAAGCTTTCTTT. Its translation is CASSPMTGGNTEAFF.

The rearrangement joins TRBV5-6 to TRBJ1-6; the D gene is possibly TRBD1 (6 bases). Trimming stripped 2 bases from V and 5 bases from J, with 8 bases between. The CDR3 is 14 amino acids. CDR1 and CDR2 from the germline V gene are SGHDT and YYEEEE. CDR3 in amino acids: CASSFQGNNSPLHF. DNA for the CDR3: TGTGCCAGCAGCTTTCAGGGGAATAATTCACCCCTCCACTTT.

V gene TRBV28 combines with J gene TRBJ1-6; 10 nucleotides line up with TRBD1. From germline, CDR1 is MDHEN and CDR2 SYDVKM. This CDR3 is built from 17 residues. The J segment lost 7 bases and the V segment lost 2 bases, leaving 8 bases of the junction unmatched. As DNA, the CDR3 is TGTGCCAGCAGTTTACCGGGGACAGGGGAGCTAAATTCACCCCTCCACTTT. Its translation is CASSLPGTGELNSPLHF.

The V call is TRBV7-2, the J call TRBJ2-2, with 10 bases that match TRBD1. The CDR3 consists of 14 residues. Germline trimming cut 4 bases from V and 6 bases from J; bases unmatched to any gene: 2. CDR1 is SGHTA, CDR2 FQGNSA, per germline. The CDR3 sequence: CASSSGTGAGELFF. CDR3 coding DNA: TGTGCCAGCAGCTCCGGGACAGGGGCCGGGGAGCTGTTTTTT. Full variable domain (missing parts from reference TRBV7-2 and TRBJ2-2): GAGVSQSPSNKVTEKGKDVELRCDPISGHTALYWYRQSLGQGLEFLIYFQGNSAPDKSGLPSDRFSAERTGGSVSTLTIQRTQQEDSAVYLCASSSGTGAGELFFGEGSRLTVL.

As DNA, the CDR3 is TGCGCCAGCAGCGGGGGAGGGACTGAAGCTTTCTTT. Residues: CASSGGGTEAFF. This chain links TRBV5-1 with TRBJ1-1; D possibly corresponds to TRBD1 (5 bases). Trimming removed 4 bases from V and 5 bases from J, with 9 bases in between. CDR3 length: 12 residues. Germline assignment: CDR1 SGHRS and CDR2 YFSETQ.

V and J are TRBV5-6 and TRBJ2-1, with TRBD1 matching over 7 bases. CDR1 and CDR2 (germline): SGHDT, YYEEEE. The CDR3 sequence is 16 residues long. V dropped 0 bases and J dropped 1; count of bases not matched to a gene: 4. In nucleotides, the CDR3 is TGTGCCAGCAGCTTGGGTCCGGGACAGTCCTACAATGAGCAGTTCTTC. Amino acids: CASSLGPGQSYNEQFF.

DNA for the CDR3: TGTGCCAGCAGCCCCCTGACTAGCGGAGCCACAGATACGCAGTATTTT. Its translation is CASSPLTSGATDTQYF. The rearrangement uses TRBV5-4 and TRBJ2-3; 9 nucleotides agree with TRBD2. Trimming cost V 4 bases and J 2 bases; bases outside gene matches: 8. The germline V gene has CDR1 SGHNT and CDR2 YYREEE (reference sequence). CDR3 length: 16 residues.

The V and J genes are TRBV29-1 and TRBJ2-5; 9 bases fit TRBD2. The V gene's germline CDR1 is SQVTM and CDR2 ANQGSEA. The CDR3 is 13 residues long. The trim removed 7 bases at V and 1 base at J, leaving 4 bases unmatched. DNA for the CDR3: TGCAGCGGAGTGACTAGCGGCCAAGAGACCCAGTACTTC. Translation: CSGVTSGQETQYF.

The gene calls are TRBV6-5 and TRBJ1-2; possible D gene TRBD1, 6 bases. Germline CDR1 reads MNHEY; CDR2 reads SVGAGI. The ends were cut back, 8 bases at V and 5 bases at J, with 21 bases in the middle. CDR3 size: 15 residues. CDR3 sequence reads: CASYYARGGAYGYTF. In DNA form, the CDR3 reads TGTGCCAGCTATTATGCCCGTGGGGGGGCTTATGGCTACACCTTC.

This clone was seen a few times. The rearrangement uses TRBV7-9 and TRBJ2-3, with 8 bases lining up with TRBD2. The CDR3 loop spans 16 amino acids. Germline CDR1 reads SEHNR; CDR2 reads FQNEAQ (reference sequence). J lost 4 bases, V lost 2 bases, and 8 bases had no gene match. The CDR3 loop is CASSLNEGGGPDTQYF. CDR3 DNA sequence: TGTGCCAGCAGCTTAAACGAAGGCGGGGGGCCAGATACGCAGTATTTT.

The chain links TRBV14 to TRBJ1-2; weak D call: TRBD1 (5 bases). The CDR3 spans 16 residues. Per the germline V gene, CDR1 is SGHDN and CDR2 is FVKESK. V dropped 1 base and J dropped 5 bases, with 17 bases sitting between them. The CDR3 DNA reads TGTGCCAGCAGCCAAGGACGGGGGTCGGCGTCATATGGCTACACCTTC. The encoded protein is CASSQGRGSASYGYTF.

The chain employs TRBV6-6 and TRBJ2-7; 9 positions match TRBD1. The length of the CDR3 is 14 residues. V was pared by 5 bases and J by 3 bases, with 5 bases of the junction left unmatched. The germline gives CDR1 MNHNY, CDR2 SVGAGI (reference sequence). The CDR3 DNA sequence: TGTGCCAGCAGTGACGGACAGGGGAACTACGAGCAGTACTTC. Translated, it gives CASSDGQGNYEQYF.

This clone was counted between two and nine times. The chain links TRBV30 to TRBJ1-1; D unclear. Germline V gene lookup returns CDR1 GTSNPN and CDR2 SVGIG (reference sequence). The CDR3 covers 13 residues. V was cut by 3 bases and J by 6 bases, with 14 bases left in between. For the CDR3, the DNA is TGTGCCTGGAGGCCCCGTCGAGAGTCTGAAGCTTTCTTT. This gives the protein CAWRPRRESEAFF.